These 22 T cell receptor beta chains originate from one sample sequenced in a study of PD-L1 blockade in urothelial cancer. This table comes from immunoSEQ multiplex PCR, and its TCRdb copy is limited to in-frame clones, with some not included. The sample lists around 68,000 clones; 80% to 90% were seen once. Time point denoted: pretreatment peripheral blood. The specimen was PBMCs, collected around atezolizumab (anti-PD-L1) treatment. The receptors were gathered from an older man with urothelial cancer.

The chain uses TRBV5-1 and TRBJ1-1; no reliable D call. The CDR3 totals 17 residues. Germline V gene lookup returns CDR1 SGHRS and CDR2 YFSETQ. V lost 1 base and J 1 base, leaving 17 bases between the germline ends. The CDR3 loop is CASSLRGIGPGNTEAFF. The CDR3 coding sequence is TGCGCCAGCAGCTTGAGAGGAATTGGCCCTGGGAACACTGAAGCTTTCTTT.

The chain is built from TRBV28 and TRBJ2-5; D may be TRBD2 (6 bases). Per germline, CDR1 MDHEN and CDR2 SYDVKM. V was cut by 2 bases and J by 6 bases, with 13 bases left in between. CDR3 length equals 14 residues. The CDR3: CASSLGAGPQTQYF. The CDR3 coding sequence is TGTGCCAGCAGTTTAGGAGCGGGCCCACAGACCCAGTACTTC.

The chain recombines TRBV5-4 with TRBJ1-1; no clear D. Germline CDR1 reads SGHNT; CDR2 reads YYREEE (reference sequence). This CDR3 has 12 amino acids. V was clipped by 4 bases and J by 6 bases, with 10 bases between them. The CDR3 DNA sequence: TGTGCCAGCAGCCTGGGCGGGCCTGAAGCTTTCTTT. Translating it yields CASSLGGPEAFF.

J is TRBJ2-2 and V is TRBV2; 12 nucleotides align to TRBD2. V lost 5 bases and J lost 7; bases outside the gene matches: 8. The CDR3 totals 16 residues. Germline V CDR1 and CDR2: SNHLY, FYNNEI. The CDR3 spells CASSRPLAGGGGELFF. In DNA form, the CDR3 reads TGTGCCAGCAGTCGCCCCCTAGCGGGAGGGGGCGGGGAGCTGTTTTTT.

The chain carries TRBV11-2 and TRBJ2-5, with D possibly being TRBD1 (6 bases). This CDR3 comprises 13 residues. CDR1 and CDR2 (germline): SGHAT, FQNNGV. V dropped 4 bases and J dropped 4 bases, with 10 bases sitting between them. The CDR3 reads CASSSQQGETQYF. CDR3 bases: TGTGCCAGCAGCTCCCAACAGGGAGAGACCCAGTACTTC.

The chain has TRBV27 and TRBJ2-7; 9 bases agree with TRBD2. The germline V gene encodes CDR1 MNHEY and CDR2 SMNVEV (reference sequence). Losses at the gene ends were 2 bases for V and 6 bases for J; bases not matched to a gene: 8. There are 15 residues in the CDR3. For the CDR3, the DNA is TGTGCCAGCAGTTTACGTAGCGGGAGCTTGGTCGAGCAGTACTTC. Translated, it gives CASSLRSGSLVEQYF.

This sequence joins TRBV6-4 and TRBJ1-2; 9 bases align to TRBD1. V was pared by 0 bases and J by 10 bases, with 3 bases of the junction left unmatched. The germline V gene has CDR1 MRHNA and CDR2 SNTAGT. This CDR3 comprises 13 residues. The CDR3 reads CASSDSGTGFYTF. The CDR3 DNA reads as TGTGCCAGCAGTGACTCCGGGACAGGGTTCTACACCTTC.

The chain employs TRBV6-1 and TRBJ2-7, with 11 positions matching TRBD2. V lost 4 bases to trimming and J lost 1 base; unmatched junction nucleotides: 6. The CDR3 totals 16 residues. Germline V gene data show CDR1 as MNHNS and CDR2 as SASEGT. The CDR3 is CASSVTGTSGSYEQYF. The DNA for the CDR3 is TGTGCCAGCAGTGTCACCGGGACTAGCGGATCCTACGAGCAGTACTTC.

This clone was detected only a few times. This chain uses TRBV11-2 with TRBJ2-5; TRBD2 aligns across 9 bases. This CDR3 spans 16 amino acids. Per germline, CDR1 SGHAT and CDR2 FQNNGV. V lost 5 bases and J lost 1; bases outside the gene matches: 8. CDR3 region: CASSTRLAALQETQYF. In nucleotides, the CDR3 is TGTGCCAGCAGCACCAGACTAGCGGCACTCCAAGAGACCCAGTACTTC.

The chain employs TRBV9 and TRBJ2-3, with unresolved D. V was clipped by 0 bases and J by 5 bases, with 13 bases between them. CDR1 is SGDLS, CDR2 YYNGEE, per germline. This CDR3 is 15 amino acids long. The CDR3: CASSVDSPIGDTQYF. The CDR3 coding sequence is TGTGCCAGCAGCGTAGATAGCCCGATAGGAGATACGCAGTATTTT.

Written as DNA, the CDR3 is TGCGCCAGCAGCCAAGGTACAGTCAATCAGCCCCAGCATTTT. It is translated as CASSQGTVNQPQHF. V usage is TRBV4-1 and J usage is TRBJ1-5, with no clear D. Germline assignment: CDR1 MGHRA and CDR2 YSYEKL. Trimming shortened V by 1 base and J by 3 bases, and 7 bases separated the two germline ends. The CDR3 runs 14 residues.

This chain connects TRBV7-8 to TRBJ2-7; D perhaps matches TRBD2 (5 bases). Per the germline V gene, CDR1 is SGHVS and CDR2 is FQNEAQ. The CDR3 runs to 12 residues. Trimming pared 7 bases from V and 6 bases from J, leaving 13 bases between. The DNA for the CDR3 is TGTGCCAGCATCCCCCTAGAGGGCGAGCAGTACTTC. Translation: CASIPLEGEQYF.

The gene calls are TRBV5-1 and TRBJ1-2; 7 positions match TRBD1. Germline CDR1 and CDR2: SGHRS and YFSETQ. The CDR3 contains 12 residues. V lost 4 bases and J lost 6; bases outside the gene matches: 3. The CDR3: CASSPGQDGYTF. The DNA for the CDR3 is TGCGCCAGCAGCCCCGGACAGGATGGCTACACCTTC. Full variable domain (rest looked up from reference TRBV5-1 and TRBJ1-2): KAGVTQTPRYLIKTRGQQVTLSCSPISGHRSVSWYQQTPGQGLQFLFEYFSETQRNKGNFPGRFSGRQFSNSRSEMNVSTLELGDSALYLCASSPGQDGYTFGSGTRLTVV.

This clone was picked up one time. This chain connects TRBV18 to TRBJ2-7; D not certain. The V end was cut by 1 base, the J end by 2 bases, with 12 bases between. Germline V gene data show CDR1 as KGHSH and CDR2 as LQKENI. The CDR3 spans 15 residues. CDR3 residues: CASSPLTNRTYEQYF. CDR3 DNA sequence: TGTGCCAGCTCACCACTAACCAACAGAACCTACGAGCAGTACTTC. Looking up the rest from reference TRBV18 and TRBJ2-7 gives the full variable domain: NAGVMQNPRHLVRRRGQEARLRCSPMKGHSHVYWYRQLPEEGLKFMVYLQKENIIDESGMPKERFSAEFPKEGPSILRIQQVVRGDSAAYFCASSPLTNRTYEQYFGPGTRLTVT.

The V call is TRBV18, the J call TRBJ2-7; D uncertain. Germline CDR1 KGHSH, CDR2 LQKENI. V lost 3 bases, J lost 3 bases, and 12 bases lay in between. There are 14 residues in the CDR3. The CDR3 coding sequence is TGTGCCAGCTCACCGGAACTACGGATCTACGAGCAGTACTTC. Translation gives CASSPELRIYEQYF.

The chain combines TRBV11-3 with TRBJ2-7; 8 nucleotides match TRBD2. The CDR3 has 16 residues. Germline CDR1 and CDR2: SGHNT and YENEEA. The V segment lost 0 bases and the J segment 2 bases; nucleotides outside the gene matches: 6. For the CDR3, the DNA is TGTGCCAGCAGCTTAGAAGGGATTAGCGGGGCCTACGAGCAGTACTTC. It translates to CASSLEGISGAYEQYF.

A note on this clone: At one boundary the junction diverges from the germline segment, which might be a read error. The chain employs TRBV10-3 and TRBJ2-1, with D tentatively TRBD2 (5 bases). The CDR3 has 12 amino acids. Germline loops: CDR1 ENHRY, CDR2 SYGVKD. The CDR3 reads CAFRTENNEQFF. CDR3 bases: TGTGCCTTCAGGACTGAAAACAATGAGCAGTTCTTC.

The V and J genes are TRBV19 and TRBJ2-1; TRBD1 agrees at 11 bases. The J segment lost 5 bases and the V segment lost 0 bases, leaving 3 bases of the junction unmatched. Germline V gene lookup returns CDR1 LNHDA and CDR2 SQIVND (reference sequence). CDR3 length: 16 amino acids. CDR3 sequence: CASSIERDRGNNEQFF. In DNA form, the CDR3 reads TGTGCCAGTAGTATAGAACGGGACAGGGGGAACAATGAGCAGTTCTTC.

With regard to this clone: The same CDR3 arises from other DNA sequences in this sample as well. The chain recombines TRBV6-5 with TRBJ1-5, with 8 bases matching TRBD1. Germline CDR1 reads MNHEY; CDR2 reads SVGAGI. This CDR3 comprises 14 residues. The junction had 2 bases not matched to a gene; V was cut back by 3 bases and J by 4 bases. CDR3 residues: CASSYRQGNQPQHF. The CDR3 nucleotides are TGTGCCAGCAGTTATCGACAGGGGAATCAGCCCCAGCATTTT.

The chain joins TRBV6-1 to TRBJ2-5, with D perhaps TRBD1 (6 bases). The CDR3 spans 14 residues. V was trimmed by 6 bases and J by 3 bases, leaving 14 bases between them. Germline V gene data show CDR1 as MNHNS and CDR2 as SASEGT. CDR3 nucleotides: TGTGCCAGCAGGTTGGGCAGGGGTGAAGAGACCCAGTACTTC. Translated, it gives CASRLGRGEETQYF.

This clone was found a few times. The rearrangement links TRBV6-1 to TRBJ1-5; D gene unclear. Germline CDR1 and CDR2: MNHNS and SASEGT. The CDR3 runs 13 residues. V was pared by 6 bases and J by 3 bases, with 9 bases between. CDR3 in DNA: TGTGCCAGCAGGTTGAGGGTCAATCAGCCCCAGCATTTT. Protein: CASRLRVNQPQHF.

The CDR3 spells CAWTLPGGTEAFF. CDR3 nucleotide sequence: TGTGCCTGGACACTCCCAGGGGGCACTGAAGCTTTCTTT. The V and J genes are TRBV30 and TRBJ1-1, with 7 bases matching TRBD1. CDR3 size: 13 residues. Losses at the gene ends were 4 bases for V and 4 bases for J; bases not matched to a gene: 6. The germline CDR1 and CDR2 sequences are GTSNPN and SVGIG (reference sequence).